The rows below give T cell receptor beta chains drawn from one sample of a study of vaccination and CD4 T cells after COVID-19. MiXCR, applied by TCRdb to the PCR reads, yields one record per CDR3 protein. This table has roughly 4,900 distinct CDR3 sequences, approximately 30% appearing once. Their cognate antigens are unknown. The sequenced sample was CD4+ T cells from blood, cultured in vitro. Receptor source: a human donor who had recovered from COVID-19. The conserved cysteine and the conserved F or W are not part of the CDR3 here. Expanded clones get a size class; other rows say once, few or many, or leave the size out.

v_call: TRBV6-5; clone_size: .; j_call: TRBJ1-1; cdr3_aa: ASSYYNHLNTEAF
v_call: TRBV20-1; clone_size: few; j_call: TRBJ1-2; cdr3_aa: SAQPGGYLGYGYT
v_call: TRBV5-6; clone_size: .; j_call: TRBJ2-7; cdr3_aa: ASSLGRFTYEQY
v_call: TRBV20-1; clone_size: .; j_call: TRBJ2-7; cdr3_aa: SARDITSGSSYEQY
v_call: TRBV11-3; clone_size: few; j_call: TRBJ2-1; cdr3_aa: ASSFAGAYNEQF
v_call: TRBV5-8; clone_size: .; j_call: TRBJ2-7; cdr3_aa: ASSLGGRDGEQY
v_call: TRBV6-5; clone_size: .; j_call: TRBJ1-4; cdr3_aa: ASSYSHRVEKLF
v_call: TRBV6-1; clone_size: medium-sized; j_call: TRBJ1-2; cdr3_aa: ASTKQGTGGNYGYT
v_call: TRBV5-4; clone_size: few; j_call: TRBJ1-2; cdr3_aa: ASRREGETLNYGYT
v_call: TRBV6-1; clone_size: .; j_call: TRBJ2-3; cdr3_aa: ASSWDISYTQY